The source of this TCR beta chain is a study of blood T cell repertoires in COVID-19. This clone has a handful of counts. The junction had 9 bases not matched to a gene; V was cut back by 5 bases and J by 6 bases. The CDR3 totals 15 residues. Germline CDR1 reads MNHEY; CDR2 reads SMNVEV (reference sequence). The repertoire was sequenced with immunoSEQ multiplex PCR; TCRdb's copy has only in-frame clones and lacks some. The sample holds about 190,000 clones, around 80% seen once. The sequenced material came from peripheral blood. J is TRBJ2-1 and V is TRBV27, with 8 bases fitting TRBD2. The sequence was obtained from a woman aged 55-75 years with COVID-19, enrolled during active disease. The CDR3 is CASSLLGTRVNEQFF. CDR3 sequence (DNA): TGTGCCAGCAGTCTCTTGGGGACTAGGGTCAATGAGCAGTTCTTC.